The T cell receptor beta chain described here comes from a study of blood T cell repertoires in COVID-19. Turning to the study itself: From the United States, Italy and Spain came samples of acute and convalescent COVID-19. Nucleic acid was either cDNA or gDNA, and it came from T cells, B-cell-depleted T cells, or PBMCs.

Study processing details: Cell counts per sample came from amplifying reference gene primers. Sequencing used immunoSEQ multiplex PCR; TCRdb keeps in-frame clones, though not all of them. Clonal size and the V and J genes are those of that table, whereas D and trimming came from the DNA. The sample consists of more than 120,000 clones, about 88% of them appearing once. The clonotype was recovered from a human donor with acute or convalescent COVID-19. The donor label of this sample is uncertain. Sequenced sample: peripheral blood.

CDR3 DNA: TGTGCCAGCTCACCCCTGGCGGGGAACACTGAAGCTTTCTTT. It translates to CASSPLAGNTEAFF. The chain employs TRBV18 and TRBJ1-1; D gene uncertain. CDR3 length: 14 residues. V was trimmed by 3 bases and J by 1 base, leaving 9 bases between them. Germline V CDR1 and CDR2: KGHSH, LQKENI.